This entry concerns a single T cell receptor beta chain. The data were obtained in a study of PD-L1 blockade in urothelial cancer. Germline V lookup: CDR1 SGDLS, CDR2 YYNGEE. Deletions cut 1 base from V and 4 bases from J, with 4 bases between. The CDR3 sequence is 12 residues long. TCRdb's table, derived via immunoSEQ multiplex PCR, lists solely in-frame clones and lacks some. The top ten hold roughly 2.1% of the sample, which has about 39,000 clones, approximately 90% seen once. Sequenced material: PBMCs, taken around atezolizumab (anti-PD-L1) treatment. V usage is TRBV9 and J usage is TRBJ2-3; D is undetermined. The receptor comes from a man aged 55 to 70 with urothelial cancer. The CDR3 DNA is TGTGCCAGCAGCGTAAGCTCAGATACGCAGTATTTT. Translated, it gives CASSVSSDTQYF.